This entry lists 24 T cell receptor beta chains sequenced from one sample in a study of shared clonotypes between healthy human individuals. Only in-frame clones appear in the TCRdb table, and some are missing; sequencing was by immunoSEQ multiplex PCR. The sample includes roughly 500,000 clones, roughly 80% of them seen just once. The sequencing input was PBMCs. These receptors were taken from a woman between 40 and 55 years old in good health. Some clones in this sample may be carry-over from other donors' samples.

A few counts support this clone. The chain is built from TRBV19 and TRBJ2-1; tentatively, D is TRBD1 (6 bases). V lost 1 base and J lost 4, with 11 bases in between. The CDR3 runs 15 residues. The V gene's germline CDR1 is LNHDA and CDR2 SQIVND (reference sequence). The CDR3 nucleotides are TGTGCCAGTAGTATAGCTGCAGGGGCGTACAATGAGCAGTTCTTC. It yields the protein CASSIAAGAYNEQFF.

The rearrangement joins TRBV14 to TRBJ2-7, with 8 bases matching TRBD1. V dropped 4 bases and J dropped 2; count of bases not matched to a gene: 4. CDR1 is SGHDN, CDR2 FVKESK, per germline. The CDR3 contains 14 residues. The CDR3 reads CASSLMTGAYEQYF. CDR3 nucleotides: TGTGCCAGCAGCCTTATGACAGGGGCCTACGAGCAGTACTTC.

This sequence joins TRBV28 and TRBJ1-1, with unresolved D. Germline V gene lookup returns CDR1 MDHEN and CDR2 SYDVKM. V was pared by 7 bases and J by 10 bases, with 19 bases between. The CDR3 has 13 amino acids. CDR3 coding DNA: TGTGCCAGCACTCCCGGGAACACAAAAGTAGCTTTCTTT. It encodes CASTPGNTKVAFF.

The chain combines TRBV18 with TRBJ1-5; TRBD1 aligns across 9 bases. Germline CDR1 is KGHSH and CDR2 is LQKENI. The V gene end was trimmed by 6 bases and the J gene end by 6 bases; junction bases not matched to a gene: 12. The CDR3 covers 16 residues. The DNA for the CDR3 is TGTGCCAGCTCTCCCCAGGGACAGGGTGATCGTCAGCCCCAGCATTTT. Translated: CASSPQGQGDRQPQHF.

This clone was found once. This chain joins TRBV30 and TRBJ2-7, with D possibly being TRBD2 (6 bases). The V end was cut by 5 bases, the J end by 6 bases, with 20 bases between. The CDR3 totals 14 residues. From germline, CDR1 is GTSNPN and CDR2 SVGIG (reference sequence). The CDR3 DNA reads TGTGCCTGGGGTTTGCGGGGCAGGGTGGGCGAGCAGTACTTC. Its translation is CAWGLRGRVGEQYF.

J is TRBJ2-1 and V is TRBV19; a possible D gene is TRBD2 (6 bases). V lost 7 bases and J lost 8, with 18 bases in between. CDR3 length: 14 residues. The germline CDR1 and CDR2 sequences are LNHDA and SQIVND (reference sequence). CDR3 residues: CASTAETGSDEQFF. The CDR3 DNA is TGTGCCAGTACCGCGGAGACCGGGAGCGATGAGCAGTTCTTC.

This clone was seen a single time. The CDR3 is CASSPHRDHEQYF. CDR3 DNA sequence: TGTGCCAGCTCACCACACAGGGACCACGAGCAGTACTTC. The chain has TRBV18 and TRBJ2-7; TRBD1 might be the D (6 bases). Trimming pared 1 base from V and 5 bases from J, leaving 9 bases between. Per germline, CDR1 KGHSH and CDR2 LQKENI. The CDR3 sequence is 13 residues long. Using reference TRBV18 and TRBJ2-7 for the parts outside the CDR3, the full variable domain is NAGVMQNPRHLVRRRGQEARLRCSPMKGHSHVYWYRQLPEEGLKFMVYLQKENIIDESGMPKERFSAEFPKEGPSILRIQQVVRGDSAAYFCASSPHRDHEQYFGPGTRLTVT.

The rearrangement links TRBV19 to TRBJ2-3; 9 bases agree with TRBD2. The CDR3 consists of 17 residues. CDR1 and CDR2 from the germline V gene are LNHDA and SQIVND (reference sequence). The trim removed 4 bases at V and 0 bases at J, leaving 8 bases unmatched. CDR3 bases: TGTGCCAGTAGTAGGCTCGGCGGGAGGGGAAGCACAGATACGCAGTATTTT. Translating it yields CASSRLGGRGSTDTQYF.

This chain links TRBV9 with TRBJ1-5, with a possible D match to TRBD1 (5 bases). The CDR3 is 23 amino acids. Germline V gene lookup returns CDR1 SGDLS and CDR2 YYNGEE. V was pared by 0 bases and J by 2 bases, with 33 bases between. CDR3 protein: CASSVGPYGHEMNRWSGNQPQHF. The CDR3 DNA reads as TGTGCCAGCAGCGTAGGCCCCTACGGCCACGAGATGAACAGGTGGAGTGGCAATCAGCCCCAGCATTTT. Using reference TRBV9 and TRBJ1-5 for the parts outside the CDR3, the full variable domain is DSGVTQTPKHLITATGQRVTLRCSPRSGDLSVYWYQQSLDQGLQFLIQYYNGEERAKGNILERFSAQQFPDLHSELNLSSLELGDSALYFCASSVGPYGHEMNRWSGNQPQHFGDGTRLSIL.

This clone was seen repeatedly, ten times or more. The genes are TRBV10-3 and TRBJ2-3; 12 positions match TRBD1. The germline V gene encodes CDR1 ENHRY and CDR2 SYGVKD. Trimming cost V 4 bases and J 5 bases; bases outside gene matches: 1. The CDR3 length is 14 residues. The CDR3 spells CAISGDRGQDTQYF. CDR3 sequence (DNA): TGTGCCATCAGTGGGGACAGGGGGCAAGATACGCAGTATTTT.

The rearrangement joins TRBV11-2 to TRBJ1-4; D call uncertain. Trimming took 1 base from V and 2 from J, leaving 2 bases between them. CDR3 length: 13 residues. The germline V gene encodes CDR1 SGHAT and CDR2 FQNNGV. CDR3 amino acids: CASSLGTNEKLFF. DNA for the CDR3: TGTGCCAGCAGCTTAGGGACTAATGAAAAACTGTTTTTT.

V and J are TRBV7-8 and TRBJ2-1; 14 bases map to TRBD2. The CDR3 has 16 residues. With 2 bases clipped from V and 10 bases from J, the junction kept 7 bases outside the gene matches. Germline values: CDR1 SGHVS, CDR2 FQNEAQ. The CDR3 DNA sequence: TGTGCCAGCAGCTTATCCCCGGGACTAGCGGGAGAAGAGCAGTTCTTC. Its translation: CASSLSPGLAGEEQFF.

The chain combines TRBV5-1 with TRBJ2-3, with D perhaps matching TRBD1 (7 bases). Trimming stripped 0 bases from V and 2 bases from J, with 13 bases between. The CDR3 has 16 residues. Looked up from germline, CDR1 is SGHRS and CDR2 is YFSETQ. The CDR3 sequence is CASSLGRGLTTDTQYF. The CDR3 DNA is TGCGCCAGCAGCTTGGGGAGGGGGCTCACCACAGATACGCAGTATTTT. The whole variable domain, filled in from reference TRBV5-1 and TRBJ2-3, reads KAGVTQTPRYLIKTRGQQVTLSCSPISGHRSVSWYQQTPGQGLQFLFEYFSETQRNKGNFPGRFSGRQFSNSRSEMNVSTLELGDSALYLCASSLGRGLTTDTQYFGPGTRLTVL.

The CDR3 sequence is CASSPDSALSEQYF. CDR3 sequence (DNA): TGTGCCAGCAGCCCAGACTCAGCGTTAAGCGAGCAGTACTTC. The chain uses TRBV7-2 and TRBJ2-7; D ambiguous. Germline-derived CDR1 and CDR2 are SGHTA and FQGNSA. The CDR3 runs 14 residues. The V and J ends lost 5 bases and 6 bases respectively, with 17 bases between them.

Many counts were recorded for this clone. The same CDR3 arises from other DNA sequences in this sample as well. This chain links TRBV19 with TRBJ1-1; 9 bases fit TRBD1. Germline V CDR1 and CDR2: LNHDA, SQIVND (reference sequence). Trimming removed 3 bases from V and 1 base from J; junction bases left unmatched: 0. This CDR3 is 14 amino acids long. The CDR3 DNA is TGTGCCAGTAGTATGGGACAGGGGAACACTGAAGCTTTCTTT. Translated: CASSMGQGNTEAFF.

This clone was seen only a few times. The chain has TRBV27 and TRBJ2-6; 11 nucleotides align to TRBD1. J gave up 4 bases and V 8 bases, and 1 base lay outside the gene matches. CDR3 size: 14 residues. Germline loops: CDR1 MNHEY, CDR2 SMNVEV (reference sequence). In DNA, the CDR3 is TGTGCCAGCGGACAGGGGGCCGGGGCCAACGTCCTGACTTTC. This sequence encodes CASGQGAGANVLTF. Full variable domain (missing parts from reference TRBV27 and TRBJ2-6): EAQVTQNPRYLITVTGKKLTVTCSQNMNHEYMSWYRQDPGLGLRQIYYSMNVEVTDKGDVPEGYKVSRKEKRNFPLILESPSPNQTSLYFCASGQGAGANVLTFGAGSRLTVL.

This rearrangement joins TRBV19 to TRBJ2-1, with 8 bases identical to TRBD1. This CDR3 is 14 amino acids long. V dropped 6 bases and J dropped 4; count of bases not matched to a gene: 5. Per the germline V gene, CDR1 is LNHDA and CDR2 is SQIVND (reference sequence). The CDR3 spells CASRDRENYNEQFF. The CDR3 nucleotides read TGTGCCAGTAGGGACAGGGAGAATTACAATGAGCAGTTCTTC.

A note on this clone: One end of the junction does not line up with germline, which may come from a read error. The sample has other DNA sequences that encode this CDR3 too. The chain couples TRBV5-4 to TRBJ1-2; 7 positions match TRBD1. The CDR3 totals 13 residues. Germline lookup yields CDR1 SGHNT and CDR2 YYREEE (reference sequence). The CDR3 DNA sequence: TGTGCCAGTAGCTTGGAGGGACAGACTGGCTACACCTTC. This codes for CASSLEGQTGYTF.

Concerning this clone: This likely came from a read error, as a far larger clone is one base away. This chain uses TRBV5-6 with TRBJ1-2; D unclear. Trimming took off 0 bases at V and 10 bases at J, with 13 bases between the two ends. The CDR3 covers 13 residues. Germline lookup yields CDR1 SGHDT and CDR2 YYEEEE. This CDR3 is CASSLVTAMDYTF. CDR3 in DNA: TGTGCCAGCAGCTTGGTAACGGCCATGGACTACACCTTC. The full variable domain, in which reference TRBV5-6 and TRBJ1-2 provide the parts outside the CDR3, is DAGVTQSPTHLIKTRGQQVTLRCSPKSGHDTVSWYQQALGQGPQFIFQYYEEEERQRGNFPDRFSGHQFPNYSSELNVNALLLGDSALYLCASSLVTAMDYTFGSGTRLTVV.

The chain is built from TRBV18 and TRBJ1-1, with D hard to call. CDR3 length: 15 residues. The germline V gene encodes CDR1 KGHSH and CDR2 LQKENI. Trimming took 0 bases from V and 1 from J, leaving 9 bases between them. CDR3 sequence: CASSPPTGRNTEAFF. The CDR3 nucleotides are TGTGCCAGCTCACCACCGACGGGCCGGAACACTGAAGCTTTCTTT.

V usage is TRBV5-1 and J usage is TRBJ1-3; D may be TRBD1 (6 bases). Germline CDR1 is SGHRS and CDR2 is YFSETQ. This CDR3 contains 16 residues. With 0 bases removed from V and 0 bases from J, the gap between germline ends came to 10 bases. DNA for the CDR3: TGCGCCAGCAGCTTGGCGGGACAAATCTCTGGAAACACCATATATTTT. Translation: CASSLAGQISGNTIYF. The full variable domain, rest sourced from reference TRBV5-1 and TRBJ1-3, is KAGVTQTPRYLIKTRGQQVTLSCSPISGHRSVSWYQQTPGQGLQFLFEYFSETQRNKGNFPGRFSGRQFSNSRSEMNVSTLELGDSALYLCASSLAGQISGNTIYFGEGSWLTVV.

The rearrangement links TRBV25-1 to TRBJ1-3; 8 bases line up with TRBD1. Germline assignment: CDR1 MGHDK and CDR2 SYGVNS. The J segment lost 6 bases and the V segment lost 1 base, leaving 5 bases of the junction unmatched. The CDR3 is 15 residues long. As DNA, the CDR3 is TGTGCCAGCAGTGAATCGGCAGGGGGCCAAAACACCATATATTTT. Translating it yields CASSESAGGQNTIYF. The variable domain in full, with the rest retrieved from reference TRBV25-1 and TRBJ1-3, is EADIYQTPRYLVIGTGKKITLECSQTMGHDKMYWYQQDPGMELHLIHYSYGVNSTEKGDLSSESTVSRIRTEHFPLTLESARPSHTSQYLCASSESAGGQNTIYFGEGSWLTVV.

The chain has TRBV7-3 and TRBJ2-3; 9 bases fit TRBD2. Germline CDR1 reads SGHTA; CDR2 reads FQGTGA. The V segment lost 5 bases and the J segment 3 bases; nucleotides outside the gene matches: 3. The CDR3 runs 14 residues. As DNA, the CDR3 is TGTGCCAGCAGCGTGGGACTAGCAACAGATACGCAGTATTTT. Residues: CASSVGLATDTQYF.

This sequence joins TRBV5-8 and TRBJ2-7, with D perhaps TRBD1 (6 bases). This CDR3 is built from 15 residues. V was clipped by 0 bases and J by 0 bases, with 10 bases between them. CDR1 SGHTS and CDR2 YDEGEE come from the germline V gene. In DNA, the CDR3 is TGTGCCAGCAGCTTGGAGGCAGGGGTCTCCTACGAGCAGTACTTC. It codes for CASSLEAGVSYEQYF.